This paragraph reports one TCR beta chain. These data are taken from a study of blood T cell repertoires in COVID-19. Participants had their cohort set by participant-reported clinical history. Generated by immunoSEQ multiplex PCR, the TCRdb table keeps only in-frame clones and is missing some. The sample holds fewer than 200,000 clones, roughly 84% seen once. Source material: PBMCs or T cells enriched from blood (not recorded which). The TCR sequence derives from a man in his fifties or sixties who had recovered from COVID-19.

DNA of the CDR3: TGTGCCAGCAGTCTAGAGGGCAATCGGAGACGGGGCTACACCTTC. This sequence encodes CASSLEGNRRRGYTF. The J gene is TRBJ1-2, the V gene TRBV6-5; no clear D. Trimming pared 5 bases from V and 8 bases from J, leaving 21 bases between. The length of the CDR3 is 15 residues. CDR1 is MNHEY and CDR2 is SVGAGI in the germline V gene.